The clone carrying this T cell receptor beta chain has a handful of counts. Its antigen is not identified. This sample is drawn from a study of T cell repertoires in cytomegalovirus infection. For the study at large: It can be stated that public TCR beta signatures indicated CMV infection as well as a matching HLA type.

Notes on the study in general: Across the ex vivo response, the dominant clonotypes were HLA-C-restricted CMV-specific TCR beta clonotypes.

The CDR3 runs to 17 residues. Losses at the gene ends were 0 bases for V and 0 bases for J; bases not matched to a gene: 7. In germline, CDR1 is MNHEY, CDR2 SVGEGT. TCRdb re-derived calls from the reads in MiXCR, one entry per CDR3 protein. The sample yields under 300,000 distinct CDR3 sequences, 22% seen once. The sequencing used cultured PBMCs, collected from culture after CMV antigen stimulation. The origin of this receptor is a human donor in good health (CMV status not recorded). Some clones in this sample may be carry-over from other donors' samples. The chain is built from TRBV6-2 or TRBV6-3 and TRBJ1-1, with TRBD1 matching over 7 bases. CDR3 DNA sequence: TGTGCCAGCAGTTACTCGAAGTTAGGGGGCATGAACACTGAAGCTTTCTTT. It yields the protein CASSYSKLGGMNTEAFF.